The subject of this entry is one TCR beta chain. This clone was counted a few times. Its antigen specificity is not known. Nothing much larger sits one base from this clone, and base qualities are not available. The record originates from a study of blood T cell repertoires in COVID-19 (dated by TCRdb to the early 2020s). Regarding the study in general: Samples from collaborators originated in the United States, Italy and Spain and spanned both the acute and convalescent phases of COVID-19. HLA class I and class II types, where available, came from metadata supplied by the sample provider rather than from assay-based typing. The dataset comprised deeply sampled blood TCRbeta repertoires from subjects exposed to, actively infected with, or recovered from COVID-19. A freely available public database, intended as a resource for researchers studying the immune response to SARS-CoV-2, is where the repertoires were released. The samples were drawn from the first 160 participants of the ongoing ImmuneRACE study and from more than 1,000 subjects provided by 6 global collaborators. Nearly every sample came with metadata listing a de-identified subject ID, COVID-19 status, age in years and sex. The prospective study material was composed of cDNA or gDNA derived from T cells, B-cell-depleted T cells, or PBMCs. General study outcomes and caveats: How much clinical and demographic metadata was included differed by source and by participant, and the metadata was provided uncurated.

In the prospective study, participants were roughly 18 to 90 years old, resided in 24 geographic areas of the United States, and were enrolled through a virtual design. In the prospective study, cohorts were assigned on the basis of participant-reported clinical history obtained from a screening survey and a study questionnaire. Recovered participants in ImmuneRACE Cohort 3 were defined as having two consecutive negative NP/OP PCR tests, clearance from a healthcare professional, or resolution of symptoms. Each participant in the prospective study had whole blood, serum and a nasopharyngeal or oropharyngeal swab collected by mobile phlebotomists. Prospective study participants could optionally give additional blood draws and questionnaires over a roughly 2-month period. Before DNA extraction, blood samples from the prospective study were shipped at room temperature or frozen. The CDR3 runs 13 residues from the cysteine to the phenylalanine. Solely the CDR3 DNA is kept, with 39 bases framed from the first base. Taken from the germline V gene, the CDR1 and CDR2 loops are SNHLY and FYNNEI. V is pruned by 6 bases and J by 4 bases, leaving 6 bases of the junction without a gene match.

TCRbeta CDR3 regions were amplified from genomic DNA using the immunoSEQ Assay, a bias-controlled multiplex PCR. The authors' analysis ran thus. Nucleated cell counts per sample were estimated from amplification of reference gene primers within the assay. Sequence reads were collapsed and filtered to measure the absolute abundance of every unique TCRbeta CDR3 rearrangement. Productive Simpson clonality was computed per sample as the square root of Simpson's diversity index over productive rearrangements. Not all clones reach the TCRdb copy of this immuneACCESS table, which keeps in-frame sequences only. Checked studies attribute under half of the gap to unresolved V genes and leave the rest unexplained. The V and J calls and clone size are taken from that table; D and trimming were inferred from the DNA. The sample profile shows roughly 19,000 clones; more than 70% of them were found once. Less than 5.5% of the sample comes from the top ten.

The sequence links TRBV2 to TRBJ2-7; 7 bases in between match TRBD1. This receptor was taken from a woman between 25 and 40 years old who had recovered from COVID-19. What was sequenced was PBMCs or T cells enriched from blood (not recorded which). The bases read TGTGCCAGCAGGGGGACAGCGAATTACGAGCAGTACTTC. Its translation reads: CASRGTANYEQYF.